The rows below give T cell receptor beta chains drawn from one sample of a study of beta chain features in type 1 diabetes. The protocol was immunoSEQ multiplex PCR, while the TCRdb copy is restricted to in-frame clones and leaves out a portion. The table lists some 350,000 clones, 9.6% of them singletons. Sequenced: central memory CD4+ T cells from blood. The receptors stem from a man aged 25 to 40 with type 1 diabetes. Each CDR3 is given with its conserved first and last residue. D genes are given only for firm matches. Only some rows state a clone size, as once, few, many or a class for expanded clones.

J	D	V	size	CDR3	DNA
TRBJ2-7	.	TRBV13	few	CASSLDGREQYF	TGTGCCAGCAGCTTAGACGGTCGCGAGCAGTACTTC
TRBJ2-4	.	TRBV2	few	CASTLGVDTAGQNIQYF	TGTGCCAGCACTTTGGGGGTGGACACGGCGGGACAAAACATTCAGTACTTC
TRBJ1-5	.	TRBV7-2	few	CASSKDSYSNQPQHF	TGTGCCAGCAGTAAGGACAGCTATAGCAATCAGCCCCAGCATTTT
TRBJ2-7	TRBD1	TRBV7-2	few	CASSPDRVEQYF	TGTGCCAGCAGCCCGGACAGGGTCGAGCAGTACTTC
TRBJ2-5	TRBD1	TRBV29-1	.	CSVRPQGRETQYF	TGCAGCGTACGTCCACAGGGGCGGGAGACCCAGTACTTC
TRBJ2-7	TRBD1	TRBV7-2	few	CASSLGGDRTGLGQYF	TGTGCCAGCAGCTTAGGGGGGGACAGGACCGGTCTTGGGCAGTACTTC
TRBJ1-3	.	TRBV6-5	few	CASTARGSGNTIYF	TGTGCCAGCACTGCACGCGGCTCTGGAAACACCATATATTTT
TRBJ2-5	.	TRBV2	.	CASSELSGAQYF	TGTGCCAGCAGTGAACTGTCCGGGGCGCAGTACTTC
TRBJ1-1	TRBD1	TRBV10-3	.	CAISTSTGSNTEAFF	TGTGCCATCAGTACATCGACAGGGTCGAACACTGAAGCTTTCTTT
TRBJ2-5	TRBD1	TRBV27	.	CASSLSIRGQGEETQYF	TGTGCCAGCAGTTTATCGATTAGGGGACAGGGGGAGGAGACCCAGTACTTC
TRBJ2-5	.	TRBV30	few	CAWSVRQGGTQYF	TGTGCCTGGAGTGTACGGCAGGGGGGGACCCAGTACTTC
TRBJ2-4	.	TRBV27	.	CASSRDQNPPYKNIQYF	TGTGCCAGCAGTAGGGACCAGAATCCACCTTATAAAAACATTCAGTACTTC
TRBJ2-1	.	TRBV7-9	few	CASSSPPGSISNEQFF	TGTGCCAGCAGCTCGCCCCCCGGGAGCATAAGTAATGAGCAGTTCTTC
TRBJ2-7	.	TRBV28	.	CASSSGSGWIYEQYF	TGTGCCAGCAGTTCCGGCTCAGGGTGGATATACGAGCAGTACTTC
TRBJ1-1	.	TRBV2	.	CASSEAGITEAFF	TGTGCCAGCAGTGAAGCAGGGATCACTGAAGCTTTCTTT
TRBJ1-5	.	TRBV30	few	CAWSVQGHQPQHF	TGTGCCTGGAGTGTACAGGGACATCAGCCCCAGCATTTT
TRBJ2-7	.	TRBV30	few	CAWTVGSIYSYEQYF	TGTGCCTGGACGGTCGGGTCAATTTACTCCTACGAGCAGTACTTC
TRBJ1-3	.	TRBV5-4	few	CASSSGASGNTIYF	TGTGCCAGCAGCTCGGGGGCATCTGGAAACACCATATATTTT
TRBJ2-1	TRBD1	TRBV28	.	CASTGQLNSYNEQFF	TGTGCCAGCACGGGACAGCTAAACTCCTACAATGAGCAGTTCTTC